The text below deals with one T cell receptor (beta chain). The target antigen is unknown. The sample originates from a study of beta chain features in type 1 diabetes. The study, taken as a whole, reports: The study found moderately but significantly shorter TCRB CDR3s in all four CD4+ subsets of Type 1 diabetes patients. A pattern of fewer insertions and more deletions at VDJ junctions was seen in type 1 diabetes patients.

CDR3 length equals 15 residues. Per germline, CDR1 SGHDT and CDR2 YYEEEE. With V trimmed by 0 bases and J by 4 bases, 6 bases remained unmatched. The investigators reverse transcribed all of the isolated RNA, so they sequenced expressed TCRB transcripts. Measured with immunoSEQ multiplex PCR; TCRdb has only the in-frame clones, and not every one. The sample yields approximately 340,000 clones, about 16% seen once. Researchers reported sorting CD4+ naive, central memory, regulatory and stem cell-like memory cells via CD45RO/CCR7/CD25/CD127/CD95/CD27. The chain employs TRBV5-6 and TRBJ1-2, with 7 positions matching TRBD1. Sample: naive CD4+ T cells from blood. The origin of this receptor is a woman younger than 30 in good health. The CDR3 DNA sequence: TGTGCCAGCAGCTTGGCAATGACAGGGACCTATGGCTACACCTTC. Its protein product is CASSLAMTGTYGYTF.